The sequence of this T cell receptor beta chain was determined in a study of vaccination and CD4 T cells after COVID-19 (dated by TCRdb to 2022 to 2024). As for the study more broadly: Every convalescent patient had a positive nasal swab PCR test for SARS-CoV-2, with mild disease in roughly 10 patients and severe disease in one. The convalescent cohort included six males and four females, with two Hispanic individuals, seven Caucasians, two Asians and one multiracial person. Participants got two doses of the Pfizer-BioNTech BNT162b2 vaccine (n=8) or two doses of the Moderna mRNA-1273 vaccine (n=2). In control cultures, a CEFX viral epitope pool was used as positive control, an HIV-1 Nef peptide pool was used as negative control, or no peptide was added. Culture stimuli were overlapping spike peptide pools from SARS-CoV-2 and from the common cold coronaviruses HCoV-NL63, HCoV-OC43 and HCoV-229E. Post-vaccine blood samples were taken a median of roughly 72 days after the second vaccine dose, with a range of roughly 13 to 250 days. Post-COVID blood samples from convalescent patients were collected a median of approximately 93 days after diagnosis, with a range of about 35 to 180 days. In 10 COVID-19 convalescent patients and several infection-naive healthy vaccine recipients, researchers compared the spike-specific CD4+ TCR repertoire from before mRNA vaccination with the repertoire from after.

The treatment or condition label, as the study defines it: roughly ten-day PBMC culture with coronavirus spike peptide pools or control peptides (ViraFEST assay). To expand antigen-specific T cells with peptide pools and then pick out the expanded clonotypes through TCR sequencing, the study relied on the ViraFEST assay. The positive SARS-CoV-2 PCR tests of the convalescent patients were dated from March to December 2020, before the Alpha, Beta and Delta variants emerged in the United States. Under 2.5 million PBMCs per well were cultured in IMDM with 5% human AB serum and approximately 10 IU/ml IL-2, plus 10 ug/ml peptide pools. Half of the culture medium was replaced with fresh IL-2-containing medium on days 3 and 7. Once the cells had been in culture for less than 11 days, the EasySep CD4+ T cell isolation kit was used to isolate CD4+ T cells by negative selection. Ficoll-Paque Plus gradient centrifugation was used to isolate PBMCs from whole blood, and the isolated PBMCs were then either used fresh or cryopreserved at -140C. Culture conditions were generally each tested in triplicate wells.

Study-wide findings and limitations: The study included relatively few convalescent patients and did not analyze early timepoints after natural infection. The median count of SARS-CoV-2-reactive clonotypes went up from 20 to 25 after infection to a few dozen after vaccination, although the change was not significant. Among the post-vaccine SARS-CoV-2-reactive clones in convalescent patients, a median about 87% showed up only after vaccination, which suggests vaccine-specific priming. Of the vaccine-specific clones found in convalescent patients, nearly all (304 of 307) were mono-reactive for SARS-CoV-2 spike instead of being cross-reactive with common cold coronaviruses.

The germline V gene encodes CDR1 SGHTA and CDR2 FQGTGA. At the junction V is shortened by 5 bases and J by 4 bases; bases outside the gene matches: 3. From its cysteine to its phenylalanine, the CDR3 spans 13 amino acids. Of the read, only the CDR3 DNA is kept; its 39 bases are in frame from base 1. In regard to this clonotype: Its antigen is unknown. No per-base quality is available; no much larger clone lies one base away.

The method behind the library was PCR. DNA from cultured CD4+ T cells was subjected to TCR sequencing with the Oncomine TCR Beta short-read assay at the Johns Hopkins FTIC core. Genomic DNA was extracted from the cultured CD4+ T cells with the QIAamp micro DNA kit. Oncomine TCR Beta libraries from cultured CD4+ T cells were pooled with unique dual indexes and sequenced on an Illumina iSeq 100. In the original analysis: Non-productive sequences were filtered out, and CDR3s that did not start with C, did not end with F or W, or were shorter than 7 amino acids were discarded. The MANAFEST web application was used to identify antigen-specific clonotypes by comparing peptide-stimulated wells against reference wells and other culture wells. To be called positive, a clone needed an FDR below 0.05, an odds ratio above 5, and a productive frequency above 0.1% in at least two of three replicate wells. A clonotype counted as cross-reactive if it showed significant expansion both in the SARS-CoV-2 spike wells and in at least one common cold coronavirus spike condition. Similarity between CDR3 sequences was evaluated in R version 3.6.1 using Levenshtein distances (stringdist) and unrooted phylogenetic trees (ape). The raw public data were reprocessed by TCRdb itself: fastp quality trimming at Q25, MiXCR clonotype calling, in-frame beta chains only. Every CDR3 protein is listed once, alongside the most common genes and DNA of its rows. The V and J calls here are based on TCRdb, not the publication. In this sample the table shows about 7,800 distinct CDR3 sequences, approximately 65% of which occur a single time. About 33% of the sample is taken by the ten largest.

The sequence was collected from a human donor who had recovered from COVID-19. The sample consisted of CD4+ T cells from blood, cultured in vitro. The sequence is built from TRBV7-3 and TRBJ1-2, and 8 junction bases match TRBD1. The CDR3 in this case is CASSPTGGYGYTF. The DNA is TGTGCCAGCAGCCCCACAGGGGGCTATGGCTACACCTTC.